These T cell receptor beta chains were read from a single sample in a study of T cell changes during pregnancy in multiple sclerosis. Generated by immunoSEQ multiplex PCR, the TCRdb table keeps only in-frame clones and is missing some. The sample includes fewer than 40,000 clones, about 91% of them seen just once. Specimen: CD8+ T cells from peripheral blood mononuclear cells, collected after pregnancy. The source is a female donor with multiple sclerosis, enrolled in a pregnancy study. The CDR3 runs from the conserved cysteine through the conserved F or W. The order of the fields is clone size, V gene, D gene, J gene, CDR3 DNA, CDR3 protein. D genes are given only for firm matches. Part of the rows lack a size; the others show once, few, many or a class for expanded clones.

size: .; V: TRBV9; D: TRBD1; J: TRBJ1-1; DNA: TGTGCCAGCAGCACACCGGGGACAGGAGAGAACACTGAAGCTTTCTTT; CDR3: CASSTPGTGENTEAFF
size: .; V: TRBV11-2; D: TRBD1; J: TRBJ1-5; DNA: TGTGCCAGCAGCTTAGATCAGACAGGGAATCAGCCCCAGCATTTT; CDR3: CASSLDQTGNQPQHF
size: .; V: TRBV6-1; D: .; J: TRBJ2-7; DNA: TGTGCCAGCACCCTTAAGCCGGGGTCGGGCTACGAGCAGTACTTC; CDR3: CASTLKPGSGYEQYF
size: .; V: TRBV11-2; D: .; J: TRBJ1-1; DNA: TGTGCCAGCAGCTCGGGACTTATAAACGGGTTGAGGACTGAAGCTTTCTTT; CDR3: CASSSGLINGLRTEAFF
size: .; V: TRBV4-1; D: .; J: TRBJ2-3; DNA: TGCGCCAGCAGCCAGGCTAGCGATGATACGCAGTATTTT; CDR3: CASSQASDDTQYF
size: .; V: TRBV11-1; D: TRBD2; J: TRBJ2-5; DNA: TGTGCCAGCAGCTTAGGCGGGGGTGACTCCCAAGAGACCCAGTACTTC; CDR3: CASSLGGGDSQETQYF
size: .; V: TRBV9; D: .; J: TRBJ2-7; DNA: TGTGCCAGCAGCCCCACAGGGTCCGAGCAGTACTTC; CDR3: CASSPTGSEQYF
size: few; V: TRBV6-4; D: TRBD1; J: TRBJ1-6; DNA: TGTGCCAGCCGGGACAGGGACCATTCACCCCTCCACTTT; CDR3: CASRDRDHSPLHF
size: .; V: TRBV7-6; D: .; J: TRBJ1-1; DNA: TGTGCCAGCAGCTTAGAAGATGGGAGGCGGGCTAACACTGAAGCTTTCTTT; CDR3: CASSLEDGRRANTEAFF
size: few; V: TRBV10-3; D: TRBD1; J: TRBJ1-6; DNA: TGTGCCATCAGTGGGGGACAGTTAAATTCACCCCTCCACTTT; CDR3: CAISGGQLNSPLHF
size: .; V: TRBV7-9; D: TRBD1; J: TRBJ2-7; DNA: TGTGCCAGCAGCCCACCTGCAGGGACAGGGGCTTACGAGCAGTACTTC; CDR3: CASSPPAGTGAYEQYF
size: once; V: TRBV7-9; D: .; J: TRBJ1-2; DNA: TGTGCCGGCTCAGGGGAAGATGGCTACACCTTC; CDR3: CAGSGEDGYTF
size: .; V: TRBV7-9; D: .; J: TRBJ1-5; DNA: TGTGCCAGCAGCTTCGGGGGGATCGATCAGCCCCAGCATTTT; CDR3: CASSFGGIDQPQHF
size: .; V: TRBV2; D: TRBD1; J: TRBJ1-5; DNA: TGTGCCAGCAGAGGGGGCGGAGGTCGTCAGCCCCAGCATTTT; CDR3: CASRGGGGRQPQHF
size: once; V: TRBV2; D: .; J: TRBJ2-3; DNA: TGTGCCAGCAACCCCAAACCTTTTCACCGCCAGGATACGCAGTATTTT; CDR3: CASNPKPFHRQDTQYF
size: .; V: TRBV28; D: .; J: TRBJ2-5; DNA: TGTGCCAGCAGTGAAGTCCTAGGGGGGACCCAGTACTTC; CDR3: CASSEVLGGTQYF
size: .; V: TRBV5-6; D: .; J: TRBJ1-1; DNA: TGTGCCAGCAGCTTTTACCAGGGAAAAAACACTGAAGCTTTCTTT; CDR3: CASSFYQGKNTEAFF